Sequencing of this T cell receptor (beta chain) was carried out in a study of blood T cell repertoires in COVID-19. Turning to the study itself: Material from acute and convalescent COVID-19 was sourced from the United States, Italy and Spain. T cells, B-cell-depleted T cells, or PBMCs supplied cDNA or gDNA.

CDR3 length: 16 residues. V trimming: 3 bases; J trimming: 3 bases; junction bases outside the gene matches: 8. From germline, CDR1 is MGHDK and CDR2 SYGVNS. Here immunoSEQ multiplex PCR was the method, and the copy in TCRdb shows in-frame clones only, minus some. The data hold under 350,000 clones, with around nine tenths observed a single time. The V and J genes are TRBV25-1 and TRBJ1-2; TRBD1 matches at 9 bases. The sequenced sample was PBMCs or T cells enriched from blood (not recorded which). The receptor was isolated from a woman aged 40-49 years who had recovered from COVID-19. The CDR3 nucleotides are TGTGCCAGCAGTGAGCCGGACAGGGGCGATTACTATGGCTACACCTTC. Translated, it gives CASSEPDRGDYYGYTF.